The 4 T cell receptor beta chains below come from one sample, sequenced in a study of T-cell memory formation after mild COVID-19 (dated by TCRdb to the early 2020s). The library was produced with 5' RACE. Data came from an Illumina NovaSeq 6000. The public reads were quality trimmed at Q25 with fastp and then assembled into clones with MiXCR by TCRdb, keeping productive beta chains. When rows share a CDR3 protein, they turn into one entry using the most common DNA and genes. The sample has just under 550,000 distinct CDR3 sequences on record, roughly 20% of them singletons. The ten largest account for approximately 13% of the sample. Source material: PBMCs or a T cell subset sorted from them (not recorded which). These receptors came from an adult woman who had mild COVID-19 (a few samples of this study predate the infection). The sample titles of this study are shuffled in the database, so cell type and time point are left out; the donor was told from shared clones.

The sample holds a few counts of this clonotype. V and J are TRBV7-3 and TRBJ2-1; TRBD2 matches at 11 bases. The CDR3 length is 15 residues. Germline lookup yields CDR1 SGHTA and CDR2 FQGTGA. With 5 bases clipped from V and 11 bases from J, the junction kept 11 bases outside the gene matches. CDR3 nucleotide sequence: TGTGCCAGCAGCGTAGCGGGGGGGCCTTGGGTCAAGCAGTTCTTC. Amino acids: CASSVAGGPWVKQFF.

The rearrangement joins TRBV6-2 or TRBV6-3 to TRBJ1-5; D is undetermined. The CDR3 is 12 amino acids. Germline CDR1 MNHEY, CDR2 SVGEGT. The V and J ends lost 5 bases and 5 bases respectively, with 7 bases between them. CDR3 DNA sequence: TGTGCCAGCAGTCTCCGGCATCAGCCCCAGCATTTT. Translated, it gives CASSLRHQPQHF.

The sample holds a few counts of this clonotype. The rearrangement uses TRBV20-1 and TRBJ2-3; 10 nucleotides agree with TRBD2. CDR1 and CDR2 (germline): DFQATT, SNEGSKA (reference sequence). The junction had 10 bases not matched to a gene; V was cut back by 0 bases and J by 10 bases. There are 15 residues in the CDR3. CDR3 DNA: TGCAGTGCTAGAGATCAGGGGCTAGCGGGAGTAGCGCAGTATTTT. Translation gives CSARDQGLAGVAQYF.

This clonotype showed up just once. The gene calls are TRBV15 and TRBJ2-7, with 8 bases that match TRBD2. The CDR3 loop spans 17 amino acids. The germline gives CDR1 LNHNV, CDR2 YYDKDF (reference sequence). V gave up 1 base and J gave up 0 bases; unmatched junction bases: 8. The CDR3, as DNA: TGTGCCACCAGCAGAGTCCGGGCGGGGGGACCCTCCTACGAGCAGTACTTC. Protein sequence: CATSRVRAGGPSYEQYF.